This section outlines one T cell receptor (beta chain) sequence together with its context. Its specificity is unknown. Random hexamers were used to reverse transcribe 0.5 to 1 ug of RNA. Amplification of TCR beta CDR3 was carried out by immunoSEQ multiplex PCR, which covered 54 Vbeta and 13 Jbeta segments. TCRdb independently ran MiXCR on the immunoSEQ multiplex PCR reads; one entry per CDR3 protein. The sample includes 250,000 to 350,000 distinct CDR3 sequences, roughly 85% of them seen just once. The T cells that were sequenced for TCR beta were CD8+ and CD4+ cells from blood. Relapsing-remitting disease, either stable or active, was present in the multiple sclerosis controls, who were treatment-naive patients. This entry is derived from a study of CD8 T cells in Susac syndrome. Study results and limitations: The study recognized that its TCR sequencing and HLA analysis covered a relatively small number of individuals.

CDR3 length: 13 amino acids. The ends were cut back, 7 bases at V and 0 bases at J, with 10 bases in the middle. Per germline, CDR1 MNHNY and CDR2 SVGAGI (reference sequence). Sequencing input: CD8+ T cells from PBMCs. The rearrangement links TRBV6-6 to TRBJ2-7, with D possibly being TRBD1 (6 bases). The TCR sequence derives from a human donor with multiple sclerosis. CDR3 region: CASTAGVSYEQYF. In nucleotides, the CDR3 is TGTGCCAGCACGGCAGGGGTCTCCTACGAGCAGTACTTC.